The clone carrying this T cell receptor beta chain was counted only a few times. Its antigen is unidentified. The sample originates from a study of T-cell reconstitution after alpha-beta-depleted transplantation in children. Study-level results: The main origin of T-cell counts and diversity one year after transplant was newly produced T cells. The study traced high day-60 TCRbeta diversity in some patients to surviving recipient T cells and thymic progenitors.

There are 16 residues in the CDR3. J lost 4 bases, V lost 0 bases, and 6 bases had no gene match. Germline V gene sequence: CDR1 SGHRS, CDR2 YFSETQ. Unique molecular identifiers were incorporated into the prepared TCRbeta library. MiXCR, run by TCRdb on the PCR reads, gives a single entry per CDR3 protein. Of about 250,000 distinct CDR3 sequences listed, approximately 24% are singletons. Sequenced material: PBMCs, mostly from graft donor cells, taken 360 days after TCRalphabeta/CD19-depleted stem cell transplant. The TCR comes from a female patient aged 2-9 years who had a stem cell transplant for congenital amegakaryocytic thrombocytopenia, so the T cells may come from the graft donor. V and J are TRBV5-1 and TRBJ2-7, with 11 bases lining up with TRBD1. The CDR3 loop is CASSLDLDRGLYEQYF. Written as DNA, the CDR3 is TGCGCCAGCAGCTTGGACCTGGACAGGGGGCTTTACGAGCAGTACTTC.